This TCR beta chain was recovered during a study of T cell repertoires in cytomegalovirus infection. Turning to the study itself: It was the public TCR beta signatures that indicated both CMV infection and matching HLA type.

V shed 5 bases and J 2 bases; nucleotides not matched to a gene: 6. Germline lookup yields CDR1 MDHEN and CDR2 SYDVKM. The CDR3 runs 15 residues. MiXCR, applied by TCRdb to the reads, yields one record per CDR3 protein. The table lists 200,000 or so distinct CDR3 sequences, about 21% of them singletons, with less than 3% in the top ten. Notes on the study in general: The study identified carriers of CMV plus the relevant HLA from cumulative public TCR beta family frequency. The ex vivo response was dominated by HLA-C-restricted CMV-specific TCR beta clonotypes.

This clonotype has just a few counts. Its antigen is unknown. The sample was PBMCs. The source of this sequence is a human donor in good health (CMV status not recorded). Some clones in this sample may be carry-over from other donors' samples. The chain employs TRBV28 and TRBJ2-3; the match to TRBD1 covers 8 bases. The CDR3 DNA is TGTGCCAGCAGTCGGGACAGGTTCTACACAGATACGCAGTATTTT. Protein: CASSRDRFYTDTQYF.